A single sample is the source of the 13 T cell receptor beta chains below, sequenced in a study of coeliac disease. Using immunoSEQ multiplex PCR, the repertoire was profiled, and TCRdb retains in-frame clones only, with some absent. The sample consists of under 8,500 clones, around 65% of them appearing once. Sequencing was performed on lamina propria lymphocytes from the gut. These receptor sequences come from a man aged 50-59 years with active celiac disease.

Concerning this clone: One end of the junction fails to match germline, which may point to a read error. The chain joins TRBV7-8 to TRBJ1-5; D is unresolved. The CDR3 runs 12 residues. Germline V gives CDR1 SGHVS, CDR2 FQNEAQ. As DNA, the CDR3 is TGTGCCGGCAGCGCTCACAGTCAGCCCCAGCATTTT. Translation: CAGSAHSQPQHF.

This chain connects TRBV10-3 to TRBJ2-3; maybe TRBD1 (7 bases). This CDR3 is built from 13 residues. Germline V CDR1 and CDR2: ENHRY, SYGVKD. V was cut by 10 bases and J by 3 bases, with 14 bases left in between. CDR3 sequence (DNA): TGTGCCACGGGGGCACAGGGGACAGATACGCAGTATTTT. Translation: CATGAQGTDTQYF.

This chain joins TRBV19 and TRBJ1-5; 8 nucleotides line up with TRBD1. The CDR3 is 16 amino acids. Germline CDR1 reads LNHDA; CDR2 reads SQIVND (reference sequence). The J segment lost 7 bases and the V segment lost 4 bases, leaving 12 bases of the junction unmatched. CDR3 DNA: TGTGCCAGTAGTACGTCGGACAGGGCAGCATGGCAGCCCCAGCATTTT. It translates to CASSTSDRAAWQPQHF.

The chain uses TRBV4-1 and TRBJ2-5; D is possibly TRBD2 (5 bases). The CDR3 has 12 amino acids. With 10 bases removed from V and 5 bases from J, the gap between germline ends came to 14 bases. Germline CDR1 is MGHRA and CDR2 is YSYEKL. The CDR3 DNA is TGCGCCACGACTTCACGGGATGAGACCCAGTACTTC. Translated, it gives CATTSRDETQYF.

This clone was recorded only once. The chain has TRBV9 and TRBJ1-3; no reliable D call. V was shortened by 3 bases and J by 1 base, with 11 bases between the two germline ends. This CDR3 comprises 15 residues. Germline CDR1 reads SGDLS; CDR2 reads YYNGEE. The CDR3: CASSGLTGSGNTIYF. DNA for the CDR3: TGTGCCAGCAGCGGGTTAACGGGGTCTGGAAACACCATATATTTT.

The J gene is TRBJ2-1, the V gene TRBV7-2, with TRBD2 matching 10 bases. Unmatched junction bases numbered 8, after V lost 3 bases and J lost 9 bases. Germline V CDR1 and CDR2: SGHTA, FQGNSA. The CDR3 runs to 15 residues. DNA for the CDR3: TGTGCCAGCAGCTTCCAGCCCCAGCGGGGGGGTGAGCAGTTCTTC. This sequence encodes CASSFQPQRGGEQFF.

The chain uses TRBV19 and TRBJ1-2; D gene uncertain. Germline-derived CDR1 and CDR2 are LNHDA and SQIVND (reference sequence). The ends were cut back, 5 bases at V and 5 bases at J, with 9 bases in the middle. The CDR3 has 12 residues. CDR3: CASSWSGYGYTF. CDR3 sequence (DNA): TGTGCCAGTAGTTGGAGCGGGTATGGCTACACCTTC. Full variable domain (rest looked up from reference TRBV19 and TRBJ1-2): DGGITQSPKYLFRKEGQNVTLSCEQNLNHDAMYWYRQDPGQGLRLIYYSQIVNDFQKGDIAEGYSVSREKKESFPLTVTSAQKNPTAFYLCASSWSGYGYTFGSGTRLTVV.

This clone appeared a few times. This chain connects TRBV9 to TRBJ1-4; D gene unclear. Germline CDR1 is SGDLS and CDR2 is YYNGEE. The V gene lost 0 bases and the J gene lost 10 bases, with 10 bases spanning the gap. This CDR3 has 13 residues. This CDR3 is CASSVETRGKLFF. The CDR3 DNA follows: TGTGCCAGCAGCGTAGAAACGAGAGGAAAACTGTTTTTT.

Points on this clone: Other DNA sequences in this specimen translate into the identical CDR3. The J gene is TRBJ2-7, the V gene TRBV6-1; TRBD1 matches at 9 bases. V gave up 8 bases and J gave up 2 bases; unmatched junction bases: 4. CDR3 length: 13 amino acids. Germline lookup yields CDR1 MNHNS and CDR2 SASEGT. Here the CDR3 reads CASGGQGAYEQYF. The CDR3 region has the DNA TGTGCCAGCGGGGGACAGGGAGCCTACGAGCAGTACTTC.

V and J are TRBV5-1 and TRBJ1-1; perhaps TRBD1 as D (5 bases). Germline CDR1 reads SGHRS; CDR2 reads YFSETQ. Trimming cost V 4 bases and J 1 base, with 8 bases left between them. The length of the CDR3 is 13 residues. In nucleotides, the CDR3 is TGCGCCAGCAGCGACCAGGGGAACACTGAAGCTTTCTTT. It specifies CASSDQGNTEAFF.

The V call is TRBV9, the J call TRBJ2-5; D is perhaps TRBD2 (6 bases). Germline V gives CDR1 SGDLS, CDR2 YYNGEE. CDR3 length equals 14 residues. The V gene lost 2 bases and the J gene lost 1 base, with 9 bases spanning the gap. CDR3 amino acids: CASSVGLVQETQYF. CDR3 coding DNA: TGTGCCAGCAGCGTGGGACTGGTCCAAGAGACCCAGTACTTC.

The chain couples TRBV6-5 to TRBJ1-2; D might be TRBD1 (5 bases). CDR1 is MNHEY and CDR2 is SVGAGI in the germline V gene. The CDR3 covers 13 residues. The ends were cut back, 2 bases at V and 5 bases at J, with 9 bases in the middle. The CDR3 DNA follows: TGTGCCAGCAGTTACGGGCGGGGGTATGGCTACACCTTC. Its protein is CASSYGRGYGYTF.

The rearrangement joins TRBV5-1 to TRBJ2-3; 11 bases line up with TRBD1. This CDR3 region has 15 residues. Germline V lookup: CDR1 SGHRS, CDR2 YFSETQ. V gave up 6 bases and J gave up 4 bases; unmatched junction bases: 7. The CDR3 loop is CASTLGQGASDTQYF. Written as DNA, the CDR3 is TGCGCCAGCACCCTTGGACAGGGGGCTTCAGATACGCAGTATTTT.